This note documents a single T cell receptor beta chain sequence. Those enrolled, adults aged about 18 to 95 years, came from some 25 US areas. Clinical history as reported by participants underpinned cohort assignment. The data originate from a study of blood T cell repertoires in COVID-19. Original processing methods: Amplifying reference gene primers gave estimates of nucleated cell counts. Clones were read by immunoSEQ multiplex PCR, and TCRdb kept only the in-frame ones, dropping some. V, J and clone size are taken as reported in that table, and D and trimming were inferred from the DNA itself. The table records roughly 220,000 clones, 84% of them present only once. The length of the CDR3 is 18 residues. Germline V gene sequence: CDR1 MGHRA, CDR2 YSYEKL. The J segment lost 5 bases and the V segment lost 0 bases, leaving 12 bases of the junction unmatched.

The sequenced sample was PBMCs or T cells enriched from blood (not recorded which). This receptor was taken from a woman aged 40 to 50 who had recovered from COVID-19. The chain has TRBV4-1 and TRBJ2-1, with 8 nucleotides matching TRBD1. The CDR3 DNA reads as TGCGCCAGCAGCCAAGAGACAACTCCCAGGGGGCTTAACAATGAGCAGTTCTTC. This sequence encodes CASSQETTPRGLNNEQFF.